The 32 T cell receptor beta chains below come from one sample, sequenced in a study of T cell changes during pregnancy in multiple sclerosis. Sequencing used immunoSEQ multiplex PCR; TCRdb keeps in-frame clones, though not all of them. The profile shows more than 35,000 clones, 70% to 90% of them singletons. Sequenced here: CD4+ T cells from peripheral blood mononuclear cells, sampled before pregnancy. These TCRs come from a female donor with multiple sclerosis, enrolled in a pregnancy study.

The genes are TRBV10-1 and TRBJ1-1; 7 nucleotides agree with TRBD1. CDR3 length equals 13 residues. Trimming at V came to 7 bases and at J to 3 bases, leaving 5 bases not matched to a gene. The germline CDR1 and CDR2 sequences are WNHNN and SYGVQD (reference sequence). The CDR3 DNA follows: TGCGCCAGCATGCGACAGGGAGACACTGAAGCTTTCTTT. This encodes CASMRQGDTEAFF.

V gene TRBV4-1 combines with J gene TRBJ1-5, with TRBD1 identical over 12 bases. The ends lost 4 bases at V and 7 bases at J; junction bases unmatched: 8. This CDR3 has 16 residues. The germline V gene encodes CDR1 MGHRA and CDR2 YSYEKL. CDR3 sequence reads: CASSPTGTGGTQPQHF. The CDR3 nucleotides are TGCGCCAGCAGCCCAACCGGGACAGGGGGCACCCAGCCCCAGCATTTT.

This clone was counted a single time. V gene TRBV5-6 combines with J gene TRBJ1-2, with 9 positions matching TRBD1. The CDR3 covers 12 residues. Germline CDR1 and CDR2: SGHDT and YYEEEE. With 4 bases clipped from V and 10 bases from J, the junction kept 5 bases outside the gene matches. The CDR3 protein is CASSQDRGAYTF. Written as DNA, the CDR3 is TGTGCCAGCAGCCAGGACAGGGGTGCCTACACCTTC. Drawing the rest from reference TRBV5-6 and TRBJ1-2, the complete variable domain is DAGVTQSPTHLIKTRGQQVTLRCSPKSGHDTVSWYQQALGQGPQFIFQYYEEEERQRGNFPDRFSGHQFPNYSSELNVNALLLGDSALYLCASSQDRGAYTFGSGTRLTVV.

The J gene is TRBJ1-3, the V gene TRBV7-2; possibly TRBD1 for D (6 bases). V dropped 3 bases and J dropped 0 bases, with 18 bases sitting between them. The germline V gene has CDR1 SGHTA and CDR2 FQGNSA. The CDR3 totals 18 residues. This CDR3 is CASSLATGGWGSGNTIYF. CDR3 in DNA: TGTGCCAGCAGCTTGGCGACAGGAGGTTGGGGCTCTGGAAACACCATATATTTT.

This clone was picked up one time. The CDR3 nucleotides are TGTGCCAGCAGCCTTCGACAGGGGGCCTCACCCCTCCACTTT. Translation gives CASSLRQGASPLHF. V and J are TRBV6-6 and TRBJ1-6; 10 bases align to TRBD1. This CDR3 has 14 residues. J was trimmed by 10 bases and V by 6 bases; bases with no gene match: 6. In germline, CDR1 is MNHNY, CDR2 SVGAGI (reference sequence).

The table lists this clone with a count of one. The V call is TRBV7-9, the J call TRBJ1-1, with D possibly matching TRBD1 (6 bases). CDR1 SEHNR and CDR2 FQNEAQ come from the germline V gene (reference sequence). V was trimmed by 4 bases and J by 2 bases, leaving 20 bases between them. This CDR3 contains 17 residues. CDR3: CASSSGGGRGLNTEAFF. In nucleotides, the CDR3 is TGTGCCAGCAGCTCGGGTGGGGGCAGGGGCCTTAACACTGAAGCTTTCTTT. The full variable domain, in which reference TRBV7-9 and TRBJ1-1 provide the parts outside the CDR3, is DTGVSQNPRHKITKRGQNVTFRCDPISEHNRLYWYRQTLGQGPEFLTYFQNEAQLEKSRLLSDRFSAERPKGSFSTLEIQRTEQGDSAMYLCASSSGGGRGLNTEAFFGQGTRLTVV.

For this clone: The junction differs from germline at one of its ends, possibly a read error. The CDR3 here is CASTLWLAGATDTQYF. Here the CDR3 DNA reads TGCGCCAGCACCTTGTGGCTAGCGGGGGCCACAGATACGCAGTATTTT. The chain combines TRBV5-1 with TRBJ2-3, with 10 bases fitting TRBD2. CDR1 is SGHRS and CDR2 is YFSETQ in the germline V gene. The length of the CDR3 is 16 residues. Supplemented by reference TRBV5-1 and TRBJ2-3, the full variable domain reads KAGVTQTPRYLIKTRGQQVTLSCSPISGHRSVSWYQQTPGQGLQFLFEYFSETQRNKGNFPGRFSGRQFSNSRSEMNVSTLELGDSALYLCASTLWLAGATDTQYFGPGTRLTVL.

The chain links TRBV19 to TRBJ2-7; TRBD2 matches 8 bases. After removal of 5 bases from V and 3 bases from J, the junction contained 9 bases not matched to a gene. The CDR3 sequence is 15 residues long. CDR1 is LNHDA and CDR2 is SQIVND in the germline V gene (reference sequence). CDR3 loop: CASSLLQRGSYEQYF. DNA of the CDR3: TGTGCCAGTAGTCTGCTTCAGCGGGGGAGCTACGAGCAGTACTTC.

V usage is TRBV5-4 and J usage is TRBJ2-4; D is ambiguous. The CDR3 contains 14 residues. Germline values: CDR1 SGHNT, CDR2 YYREEE (reference sequence). The V end lost 0 bases, the J end lost 4 bases, and 8 bases lay between the germline ends. The CDR3 here is CASSLGQEKNIQYF. In nucleotides, the CDR3 is TGTGCCAGCAGCTTGGGTCAGGAAAAAAACATTCAGTACTTC.

The chain combines TRBV6-5 with TRBJ1-6, with TRBD1 as a possible D gene (6 bases). The CDR3 has 15 amino acids. V was cut by 2 bases and J by 9 bases, with 14 bases left in between. The V gene's germline CDR1 is MNHEY and CDR2 SVGAGI. The CDR3 sequence is CASSYVPGHGSPLHF. As DNA, the CDR3 is TGTGCCAGCAGTTACGTCCCGGGACATGGTTCACCCCTCCACTTT.

The rearrangement uses TRBV4-1 and TRBJ1-2, with 7 bases lining up with TRBD1. V was pared by 6 bases and J by 0 bases, with 7 bases of the junction left unmatched. Germline V gene lookup returns CDR1 MGHRA and CDR2 YSYEKL. The CDR3 consists of 15 residues. The CDR3 sequence is CASRHRDSSNYGYTF. The CDR3 DNA reads TGCGCCAGCAGACACCGGGACAGTTCTAACTATGGCTACACCTTC.

The chain has TRBV25-1 and TRBJ2-7; 7 positions match TRBD2. There are 14 residues in the CDR3. CDR1 is MGHDK and CDR2 is SYGVNS in the germline V gene. V was pared by 2 bases and J by 2 bases, with 3 bases of the junction left unmatched. For the CDR3, the DNA is TGTGCCAGCAGTGAAAGGGACTACCCCTACGAGCAGTACTTC. Translation: CASSERDYPYEQYF.

The gene calls are TRBV19 and TRBJ1-3; D is uncertain. Trimming cost V 5 bases and J 2 bases, with 16 bases left between them. This CDR3 is built from 16 residues. In germline, CDR1 is LNHDA, CDR2 SQIVND (reference sequence). This chain's CDR3 is CASSPYRGRTGNTIYF. CDR3 DNA: TGTGCCAGTAGTCCCTATAGAGGGAGAACTGGAAACACCATATATTTT.

This chain connects TRBV5-4 to TRBJ2-1; TRBD2 aligns across 7 bases. The CDR3 extends over 14 amino acids. Germline CDR1 reads SGHNT; CDR2 reads YYREEE (reference sequence). Unmatched junction bases numbered 8, after V lost 1 base and J lost 10 bases. The CDR3 coding sequence is TGTGCCAGCAGCTTGAGGGACTATTCATCAGAGCAGTTCTTC. This encodes CASSLRDYSSEQFF. Full variable domain (missing parts from reference TRBV5-4 and TRBJ2-1): ETGVTQSPTHLIKTRGQQVTLRCSSQSGHNTVSWYQQALGQGPQFIFQYYREEENGRGNFPPRFSGLQFPNYSSELNVNALELDDSALYLCASSLRDYSSEQFFGPGTRLTVL.

The CDR3 loop reads CASSLTTANSPLHF. In DNA form, the CDR3 reads TGTGCCAGCAGCTTGACGACAGCCAATTCACCCCTCCACTTT. The rearrangement uses TRBV5-4 and TRBJ1-6, with D possibly being TRBD1 (5 bases). V was clipped by 1 base and J by 7 bases, with 9 bases between them. Germline V gene lookup returns CDR1 SGHNT and CDR2 YYREEE (reference sequence). The CDR3 is 14 amino acids.

The V gene is TRBV4-3, the J gene TRBJ2-3; possibly TRBD1 for D (5 bases). Looked up from germline, CDR1 is LGHNA and CDR2 is YSLEER. The CDR3 is 17 amino acids. V dropped 0 bases and J dropped 0 bases, with 13 bases sitting between them. This CDR3 is CASSQDRAFSSTDTQYF. CDR3 in DNA: TGCGCCAGCAGCCAAGACAGGGCCTTTTCTAGCACAGATACGCAGTATTTT.

The rearrangement uses TRBV18 and TRBJ2-3; a possible D gene is TRBD1 (6 bases). Germline assignment: CDR1 KGHSH and CDR2 LQKENI. The CDR3 totals 14 residues. The V and J ends lost 2 bases and 6 bases respectively, with 12 bases between them. The CDR3: CASSPLQGVDTQYF. CDR3 nucleotides: TGTGCCAGCTCACCATTACAGGGAGTTGATACGCAGTATTTT.

The rearrangement joins TRBV7-2 to TRBJ1-2; 9 nucleotides line up with TRBD1. V trimming: 0 bases; J trimming: 4 bases; junction bases outside the gene matches: 9. The V gene's germline CDR1 is SGHTA and CDR2 FQGNSA. This CDR3 contains 17 residues. CDR3 region: CASSLATGTGRRYGYTF. The CDR3 DNA reads as TGTGCCAGCAGCTTAGCGACCGGGACAGGGCGGCGCTATGGCTACACCTTC.

The chain has TRBV7-6 and TRBJ1-3, with D possibly matching TRBD1 (5 bases). Germline-derived CDR1 and CDR2 are SGHVS and FNYEAQ. The CDR3 is made up of 14 amino acids. V was trimmed by 6 bases and J by 0 bases, leaving 9 bases between them. This CDR3 is CASREGVSGNTIYF. CDR3 DNA sequence: TGTGCCAGCAGAGAAGGGGTCTCTGGAAACACCATATATTTT.

The chain is built from TRBV19 and TRBJ1-1; D not certain. Germline values: CDR1 LNHDA, CDR2 SQIVND (reference sequence). V lost 6 bases and J 0 bases, leaving 11 bases between the germline ends. This CDR3 contains 14 residues. The DNA of the CDR3 is TGTGCCAGTAGGTGGGCAGAAATGAACACTGAAGCTTTCTTT. It is translated as CASRWAEMNTEAFF.

This clone was recorded once. The rearrangement links TRBV2 to TRBJ2-6; 7 nucleotides agree with TRBD1. The germline gives CDR1 SNHLY, CDR2 FYNNEI. The CDR3 covers 15 residues. Trimming took 6 bases from V and 4 from J; bases not matched to a gene: 6. In DNA, the CDR3 is TGTGCCAGCAGCCTCGACAGGGCCGGGGCCAACGTCCTGACTTTC. The encoded protein is CASSLDRAGANVLTF.

This clone was observed once. The chain combines TRBV19 with TRBJ1-3, with D hard to call. V was shortened by 3 bases and J by 5 bases, with 5 bases between the two germline ends. The germline gives CDR1 LNHDA, CDR2 SQIVND (reference sequence). This CDR3 contains 12 residues. The DNA for the CDR3 is TGTGCCAGTAGTATCGGGAGAAACACCATATATTTT. It is translated as CASSIGRNTIYF.

In DNA form, the CDR3 reads TGCGCCAGCAGCTTGGGGGGAGGTGGGACAGGGGTGAACACTGAAGCTTTCTTT. Residues: CASSLGGGGTGVNTEAFF. The genes are TRBV5-1 and TRBJ1-1, with 10 bases aligning to TRBD1. The CDR3 consists of 18 residues. The germline V gene has CDR1 SGHRS and CDR2 YFSETQ. V gave up 0 bases and J gave up 0 bases; unmatched junction bases: 8.

This clone was seen only once. The chain employs TRBV4-2 and TRBJ2-3; 13 bases line up with TRBD2. This CDR3 comprises 14 residues. Per germline, CDR1 LGHNA and CDR2 YNFKEQ. The ends lost 4 bases at V and 6 bases at J; junction bases unmatched: 1. CDR3 protein: CASSLTSGGDTQYF. CDR3 bases: TGTGCCAGCAGCCTGACTAGCGGGGGGGATACGCAGTATTTT.

This sequence joins TRBV7-2 and TRBJ2-7; 13 bases match TRBD2. The CDR3 is made up of 16 amino acids. V was pared by 6 bases and J by 5 bases, with 10 bases of the junction left unmatched. The germline CDR1 and CDR2 sequences are SGHTA and FQGNSA. This CDR3 reads CASRSLAGGPGNEQYF. The CDR3 bases are TGTGCCAGCAGATCACTAGCGGGGGGGCCAGGGAACGAGCAGTACTTC.

V and J are TRBV5-1 and TRBJ2-7; D unclear. V lost 3 bases and J lost 0, with 10 bases in between. Looked up from germline, CDR1 is SGHRS and CDR2 is YFSETQ. The CDR3 has 14 amino acids. Written as DNA, the CDR3 is TGCGCCAGCAGCTCCGAAAGCCTCTCCTACGAGCAGTACTTC. It is translated as CASSSESLSYEQYF.

The J gene is TRBJ2-2, the V gene TRBV30, with 9 bases lining up with TRBD1. The length of the CDR3 is 17 residues. Germline V lookup: CDR1 GTSNPN, CDR2 SVGIG (reference sequence). Trimming took 3 bases from V and 0 from J; bases not matched to a gene: 8. The CDR3 here is CAWSPRQGVSNTGELFF. For the CDR3, the DNA is TGTGCCTGGAGCCCCCGACAGGGGGTATCGAACACCGGGGAGCTGTTTTTT.

The V and J genes are TRBV7-8 and TRBJ1-1; D remains unclear. The CDR3 spans 14 residues. Germline CDR1 SGHVS, CDR2 FQNEAQ. The V gene lost 1 base and the J gene lost 1 base, with 7 bases spanning the gap. The CDR3 nucleotides read TGTGCCAGCAGCTTAGGCCAAGCGAACACTGAAGCTTTCTTT. Translated: CASSLGQANTEAFF.

The gene calls are TRBV6-1 and TRBJ2-7, with 7 bases that match TRBD1. CDR3 length: 15 residues. Trimming cost V 6 bases and J 4 bases; bases outside gene matches: 12. Germline V gene sequence: CDR1 MNHNS, CDR2 SASEGT. CDR3 sequence (DNA): TGTGCCAGCAGCCACCCTAGACAGGGTCGGTACGAGCAGTACTTC. This translates into CASSHPRQGRYEQYF.

This chain links TRBV5-1 with TRBJ2-3, with TRBD2 identical over 7 bases. This CDR3 comprises 15 residues. J gave up 0 bases and V 5 bases, and 6 bases lay outside the gene matches. Germline V lookup: CDR1 SGHRS, CDR2 YFSETQ. The CDR3 coding sequence is TGCGCCAGCAGATATAGCGGGCCTAGCACAGATACGCAGTATTTT. This encodes CASRYSGPSTDTQYF.

The J gene is TRBJ2-5, the V gene TRBV5-6; TRBD1 might be the D (6 bases). In germline, CDR1 is SGHDT, CDR2 YYEEEE. Trimming took 2 bases from V and 5 from J, leaving 10 bases between them. This CDR3 has 13 residues. The CDR3 here is CASSFWGRETQYF. The DNA for the CDR3 is TGTGCCAGCAGCTTTTGGGGGCGGGAGACCCAGTACTTC.

Here the CDR3 reads CASFRDRGYQPQHF. The CDR3 nucleotides read TGTGCCAGCTTCAGGGACAGGGGATATCAGCCCCAGCATTTT. V and J are TRBV2 and TRBJ1-5; TRBD1 matches at 10 bases. The V gene end was trimmed by 8 bases and the J gene end by 5 bases; junction bases not matched to a gene: 6. CDR3 length: 14 amino acids. CDR1 and CDR2 from the germline V gene are SNHLY and FYNNEI.